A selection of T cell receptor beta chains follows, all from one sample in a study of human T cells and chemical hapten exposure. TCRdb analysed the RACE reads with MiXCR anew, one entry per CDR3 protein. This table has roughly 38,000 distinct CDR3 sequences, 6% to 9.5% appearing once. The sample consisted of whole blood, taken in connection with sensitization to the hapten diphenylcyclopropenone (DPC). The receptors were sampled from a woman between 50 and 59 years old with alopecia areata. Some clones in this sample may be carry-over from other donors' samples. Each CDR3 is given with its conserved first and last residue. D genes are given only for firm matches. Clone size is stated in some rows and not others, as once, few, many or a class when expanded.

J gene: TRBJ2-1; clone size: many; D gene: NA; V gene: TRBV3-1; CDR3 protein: CASSLRAAEQFF; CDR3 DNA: TGTGCCAGCAGCCTTAGAGCGGCAGAGCAGTTCTTC
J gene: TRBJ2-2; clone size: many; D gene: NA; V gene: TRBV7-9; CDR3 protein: CASSLVSGTGELFF; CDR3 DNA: TGTGCCAGCAGCTTAGTGTCCGGTACCGGGGAGCTGTTTTTT
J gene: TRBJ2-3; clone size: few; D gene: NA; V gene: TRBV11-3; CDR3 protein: CASSRPPEDTQYF; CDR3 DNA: TGTGCCAGCAGCCGACCCCCGGAGGATACGCAGTATTTT
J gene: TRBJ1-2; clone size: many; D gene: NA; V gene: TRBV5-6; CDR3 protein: CASSSGHLYGYTF; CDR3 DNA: TGTGCCAGCAGCTCGGGACACCTCTATGGCTACACCTTC
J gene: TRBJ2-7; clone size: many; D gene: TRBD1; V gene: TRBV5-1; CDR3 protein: CASSPKVGQNSYEQYF; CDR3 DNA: TGCGCCAGCAGCCCGAAGGTGGGACAGAATTCCTACGAGCAGTACTTC
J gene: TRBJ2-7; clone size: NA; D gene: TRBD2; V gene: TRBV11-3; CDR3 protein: CASSLVSGTSYEQYF; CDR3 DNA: TGTGCCAGCAGCTTAGTGAGCGGGACCTCCTACGAGCAGTACTTC
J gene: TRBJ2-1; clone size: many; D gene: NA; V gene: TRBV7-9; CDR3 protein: CASSFSRGNNEQFF; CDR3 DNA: TGTGCCAGCAGCTTCAGCCGGGGCAACAATGAGCAGTTCTTC
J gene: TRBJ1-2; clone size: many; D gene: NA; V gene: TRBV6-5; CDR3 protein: CASSYSLRAGYTF; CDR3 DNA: TGTGCCAGCAGTTACTCGCTAAGGGCTGGCTACACCTTC
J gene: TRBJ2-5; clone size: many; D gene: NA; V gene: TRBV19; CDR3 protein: CASSITAVQETQYF; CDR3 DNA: TGTGCCAGTAGTATAACGGCAGTCCAAGAGACCCAGTACTTC
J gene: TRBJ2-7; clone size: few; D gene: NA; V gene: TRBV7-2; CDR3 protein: CASSLAGSYEQYF; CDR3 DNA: TGTGCCAGCAGCTTGGCGGGGTCCTACGAGCAGTACTTC
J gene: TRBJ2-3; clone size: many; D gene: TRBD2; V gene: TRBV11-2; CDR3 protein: CASRGPAGGFRTDTQYF; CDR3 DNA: TGTGCCAGCAGGGGACCCGCGGGGGGGTTCCGAACAGATACGCAGTATTTT
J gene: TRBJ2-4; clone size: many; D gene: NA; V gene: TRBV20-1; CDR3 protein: CSAPQGSGKNIQYF; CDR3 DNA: TGCAGTGCGCCACAGGGTAGTGGCAAAAACATTCAGTACTTC
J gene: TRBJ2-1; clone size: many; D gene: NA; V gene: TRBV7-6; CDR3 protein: CASSLARANNEQFF; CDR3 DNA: TGTGCCAGCAGCTTAGCACGGGCGAACAATGAGCAGTTCTTC
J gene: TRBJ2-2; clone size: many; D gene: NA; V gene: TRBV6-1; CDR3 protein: CASSTPSPGELFF; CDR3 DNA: TGTGCCAGCAGTACCCCCTCGCCCGGGGAGCTGTTTTTT
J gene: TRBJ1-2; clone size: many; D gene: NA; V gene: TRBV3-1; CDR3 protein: CASSQDLRGIGYTF; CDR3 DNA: TGTGCCAGCAGCCAAGATCTGAGAGGGATCGGCTACACCTTC
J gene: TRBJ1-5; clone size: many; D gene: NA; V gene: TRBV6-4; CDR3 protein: CASSEAPARPQHF; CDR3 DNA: TGTGCCAGCAGTGAGGCTCCTGCGCGGCCCCAGCATTTT
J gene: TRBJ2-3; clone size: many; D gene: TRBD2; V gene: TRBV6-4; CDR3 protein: CASSPTSGSTDTQYF; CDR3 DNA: TGTGCCAGCAGTCCTACTAGCGGGAGCACAGATACGCAGTATTTT
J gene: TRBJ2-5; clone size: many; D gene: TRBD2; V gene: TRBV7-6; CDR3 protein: CASSFSLAGGETQYF; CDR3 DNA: TGTGCCAGCAGCTTCTCACTAGCGGGAGGAGAGACCCAGTACTTC
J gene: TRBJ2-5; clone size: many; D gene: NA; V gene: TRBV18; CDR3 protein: CASSPGPETQYF; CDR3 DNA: TGTGCCAGCTCACCTGGGCCCGAGACCCAGTACTTC
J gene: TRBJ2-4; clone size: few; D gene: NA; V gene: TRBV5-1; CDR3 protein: CASSLADFGLAKNIQYF; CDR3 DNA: TGCGCCAGCAGCCTCGCGGATTTCGGTCTAGCCAAAAACATTCAGTACTTC
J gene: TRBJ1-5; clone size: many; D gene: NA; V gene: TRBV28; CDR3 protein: CASSPAGMGSSNQPQHF; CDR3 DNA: TGTGCCAGCAGCCCCGCTGGGATGGGCAGCAGCAATCAGCCCCAGCATTTT
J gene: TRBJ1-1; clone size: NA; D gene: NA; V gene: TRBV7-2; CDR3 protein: CASSLDGYTEAFF; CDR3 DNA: TGTGCCAGCAGCTTAGACGGGTACACTGAAGCTTTCTTT
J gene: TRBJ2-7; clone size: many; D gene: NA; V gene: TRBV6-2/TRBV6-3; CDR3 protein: CASSYSVRPYEQYF; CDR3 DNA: TGTGCCAGCAGTTACTCGGTCCGGCCCTACGAGCAGTACTTC
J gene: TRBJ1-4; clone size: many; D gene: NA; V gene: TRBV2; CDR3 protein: CASRAPGTETEKLFF; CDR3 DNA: TGTGCCAGCAGAGCTCCGGGGACTGAAACTGAAAAACTGTTTTTT
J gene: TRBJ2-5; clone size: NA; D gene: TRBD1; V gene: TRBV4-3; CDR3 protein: CASSARTGTDQYF; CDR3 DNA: TGCGCCAGCAGCGCCCGGACAGGAACGGACCAGTACTTC
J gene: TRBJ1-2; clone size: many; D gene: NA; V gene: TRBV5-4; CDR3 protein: CASSLPRDSYGYTF; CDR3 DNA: TGTGCCAGCAGCTTGCCCCGTGACAGCTATGGCTACACCTTC